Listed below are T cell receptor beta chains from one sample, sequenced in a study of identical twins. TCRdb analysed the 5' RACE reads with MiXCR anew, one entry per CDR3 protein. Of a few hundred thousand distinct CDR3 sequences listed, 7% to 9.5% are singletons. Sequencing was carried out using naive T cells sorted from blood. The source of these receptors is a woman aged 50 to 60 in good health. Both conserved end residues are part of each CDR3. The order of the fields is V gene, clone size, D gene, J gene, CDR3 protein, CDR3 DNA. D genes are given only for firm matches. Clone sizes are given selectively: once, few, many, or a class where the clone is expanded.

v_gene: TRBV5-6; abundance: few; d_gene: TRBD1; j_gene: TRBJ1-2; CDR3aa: CASSFGTGASGYTF; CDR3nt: TGTGCCAGCAGCTTCGGGACAGGGGCCTCTGGCTACACCTTC
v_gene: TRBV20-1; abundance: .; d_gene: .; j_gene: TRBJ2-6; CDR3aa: CSASSFASGANVLTF; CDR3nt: TGCAGTGCTAGTAGTTTCGCTTCTGGGGCCAACGTCCTGACTTTC
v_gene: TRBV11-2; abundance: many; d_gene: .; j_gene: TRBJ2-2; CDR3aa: CASSLVTSTGELFF; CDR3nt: TGTGCCAGCAGCTTAGTGACTAGCACCGGGGAGCTGTTTTTT
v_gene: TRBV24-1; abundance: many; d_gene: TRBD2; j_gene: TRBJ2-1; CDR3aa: CATSDSLAGSYNEQFF; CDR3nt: TGTGCCACCAGTGATTCTCTAGCGGGCTCCTACAATGAGCAGTTCTTC
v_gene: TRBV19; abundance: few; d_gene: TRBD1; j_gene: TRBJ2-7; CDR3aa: CASSLQGRTYEQYF; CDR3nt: TGTGCCAGTAGTTTACAGGGGCGAACCTACGAGCAGTACTTC
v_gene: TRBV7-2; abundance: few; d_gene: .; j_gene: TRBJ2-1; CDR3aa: CASSFGLFNEQFF; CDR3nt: TGTGCCAGCAGCTTTGGACTATTCAATGAGCAGTTCTTC
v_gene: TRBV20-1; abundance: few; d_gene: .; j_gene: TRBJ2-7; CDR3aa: CSASRADLEQYF; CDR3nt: TGCAGTGCTAGCCGGGCAGATCTCGAGCAGTACTTC
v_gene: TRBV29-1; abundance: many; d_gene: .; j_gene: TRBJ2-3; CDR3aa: CSVLRSTDTQYF; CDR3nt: TGCAGCGTTCTCAGGTCCACAGATACGCAGTATTTT
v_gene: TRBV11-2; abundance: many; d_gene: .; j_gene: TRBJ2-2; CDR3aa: CASSLDTGELFF; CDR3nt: TGTGCCAGCAGCTTAGACACCGGGGAGCTGTTTTTT
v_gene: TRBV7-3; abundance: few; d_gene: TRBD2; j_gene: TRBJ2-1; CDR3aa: CASSSLTPDGRVYNEQFF; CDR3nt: TGTGCCAGCAGCTCCCTTACGCCCGACGGGAGGGTCTACAATGAGCAGTTCTTC
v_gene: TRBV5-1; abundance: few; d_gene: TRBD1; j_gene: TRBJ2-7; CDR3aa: CASSPYSGTGSYEQYF; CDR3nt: TGCGCCAGCAGCCCGTATTCCGGGACAGGGTCCTACGAGCAGTACTTC
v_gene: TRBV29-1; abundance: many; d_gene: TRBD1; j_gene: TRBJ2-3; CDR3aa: CSVVGQGFVGTQYF; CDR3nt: TGCAGCGTTGTGGGACAGGGGTTCGTAGGTACGCAGTATTTT
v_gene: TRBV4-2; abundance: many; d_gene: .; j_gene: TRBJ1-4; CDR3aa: CASSRVATNEKLFF; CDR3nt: TGTGCCAGCAGCCGAGTCGCAACTAATGAAAAACTGTTTTTT
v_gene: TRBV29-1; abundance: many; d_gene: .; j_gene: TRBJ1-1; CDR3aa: CSVSAGEAFF; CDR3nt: TGCAGCGTTAGCGCCGGGGAAGCTTTCTTT
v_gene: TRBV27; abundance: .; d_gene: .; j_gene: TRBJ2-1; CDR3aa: CASSGAGNSVADEQFF; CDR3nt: TGTGCCAGCAGTGGGGCAGGAAATAGCGTAGCCGATGAGCAGTTCTTC
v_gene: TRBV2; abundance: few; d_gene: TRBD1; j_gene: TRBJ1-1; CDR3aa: CASSLIQGALTEAFF; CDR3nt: TGTGCCAGCAGTCTTATACAGGGGGCATTGACTGAAGCTTTCTTT
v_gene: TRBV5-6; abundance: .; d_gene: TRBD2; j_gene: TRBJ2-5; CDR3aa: CASSLVASGFFMETQYF; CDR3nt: TGTGCCAGCAGCTTGGTCGCTAGCGGTTTTTTTATGGAGACCCAGTACTTC
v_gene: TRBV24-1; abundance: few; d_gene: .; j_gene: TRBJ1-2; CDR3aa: CATSDLPGEGRYGYTF; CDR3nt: TGTGCCACCAGTGATTTACCCGGGGAGGGTCGCTATGGCTACACCTTC
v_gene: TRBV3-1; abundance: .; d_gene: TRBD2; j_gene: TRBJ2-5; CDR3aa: CASSLSGTWETQYF; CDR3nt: TGTGCCAGCAGCCTCAGCGGGACTTGGGAGACCCAGTACTTC
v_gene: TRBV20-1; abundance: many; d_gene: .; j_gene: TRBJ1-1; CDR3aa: CSASRNTEAFF; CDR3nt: TGCAGTGCATCCCGGAACACTGAAGCTTTCTTT
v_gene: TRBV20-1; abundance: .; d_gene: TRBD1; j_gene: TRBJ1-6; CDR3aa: CSAPQGANSPLHF; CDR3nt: TGCAGTGCGCCACAGGGGGCTAATTCACCCCTCCACTTT
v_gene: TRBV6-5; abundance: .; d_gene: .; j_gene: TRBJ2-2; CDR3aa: CASSYESTGELFF; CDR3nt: TGTGCCAGCAGTTACGAGAGCACCGGGGAGCTGTTTTTT
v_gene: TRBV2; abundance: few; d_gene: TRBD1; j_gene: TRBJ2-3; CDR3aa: CASKTGGRADTQYF; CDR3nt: TGTGCCAGCAAGACAGGGGGCCGGGCAGATACGCAGTATTTT
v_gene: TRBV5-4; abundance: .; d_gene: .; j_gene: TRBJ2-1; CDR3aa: CASSGTPKSPDEQFF; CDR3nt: TGTGCCAGCAGCGGGACCCCGAAGTCCCCCGATGAGCAGTTCTTC
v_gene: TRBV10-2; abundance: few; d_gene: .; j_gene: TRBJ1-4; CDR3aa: CASSEEGRGEKLFF; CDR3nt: TGCGCCAGCAGTGAGGAAGGGAGGGGAGAAAAACTGTTTTTT
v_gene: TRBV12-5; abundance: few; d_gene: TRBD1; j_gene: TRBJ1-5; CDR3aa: CASGTGLNQPQHF; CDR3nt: TGTGCTAGCGGGACAGGACTAAATCAGCCCCAGCATTTT
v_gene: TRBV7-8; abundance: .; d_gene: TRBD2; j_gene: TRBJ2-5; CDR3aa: CASSLSGGRAGGTQYF; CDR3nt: TGTGCCAGCAGCTTATCCGGCGGGAGGGCCGGCGGGACCCAGTACTTC
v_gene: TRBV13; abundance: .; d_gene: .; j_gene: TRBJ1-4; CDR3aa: CASSSMKGGEKLFF; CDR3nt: TGTGCCAGCAGCTCGATGAAGGGCGGTGAAAAACTGTTTTTT
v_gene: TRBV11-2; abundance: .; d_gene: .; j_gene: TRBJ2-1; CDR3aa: CASSRPSGGQFF; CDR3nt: TGTGCCAGCAGCCGGCCCTCTGGCGGGCAGTTCTTC
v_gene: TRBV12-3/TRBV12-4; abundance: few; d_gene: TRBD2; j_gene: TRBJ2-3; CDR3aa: CASRSTSGTPQYF; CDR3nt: TGTGCCAGCAGGTCGACTAGCGGGACGCCGCAGTATTTT
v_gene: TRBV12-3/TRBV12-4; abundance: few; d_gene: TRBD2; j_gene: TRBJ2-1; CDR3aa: CASRTSDYNEQFF; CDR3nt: TGTGCCAGCAGAACTAGCGATTACAATGAGCAGTTCTTC
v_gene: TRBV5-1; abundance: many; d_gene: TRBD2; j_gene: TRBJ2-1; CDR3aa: CASTSGLAGGIRSSYNEQFF; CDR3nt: TGCGCCAGCACCTCGGGACTAGCGGGAGGTATCAGGAGCTCCTACAATGAGCAGTTCTTC
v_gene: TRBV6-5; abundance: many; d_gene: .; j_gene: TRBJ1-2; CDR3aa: CASSPSLGGGYTF; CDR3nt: TGTGCCAGCAGCCCCTCCTTGGGTGGTGGCTACACCTTC
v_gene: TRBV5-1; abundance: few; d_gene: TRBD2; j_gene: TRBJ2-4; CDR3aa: CASSLSSLAGGPGAKNIQYF; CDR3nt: TGCGCCAGCAGCTTGTCCTCTTTAGCGGGAGGGCCGGGGGCCAAAAACATTCAGTACTTC
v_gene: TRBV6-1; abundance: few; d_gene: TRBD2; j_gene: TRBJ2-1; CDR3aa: CASSVIPGLSDNEQFF; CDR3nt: TGTGCCAGCAGTGTGATACCGGGACTATCCGACAATGAGCAGTTCTTC
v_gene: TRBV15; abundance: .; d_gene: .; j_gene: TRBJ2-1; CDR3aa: CATSRDLAVGNEQFF; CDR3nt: TGTGCCACCAGCAGAGATTTAGCGGTGGGAAATGAGCAGTTCTTC
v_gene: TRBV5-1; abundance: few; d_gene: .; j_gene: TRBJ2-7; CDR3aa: CASSSGLGVSYEQYF; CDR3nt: TGCGCCAGCAGCTCGGGACTGGGGGTCTCCTACGAGCAGTACTTC
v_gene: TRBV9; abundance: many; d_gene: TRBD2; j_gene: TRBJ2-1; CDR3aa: CASSVVSGSGIEQFF; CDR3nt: TGTGCCAGCAGCGTAGTTAGCGGGAGTGGCATTGAGCAGTTCTTC
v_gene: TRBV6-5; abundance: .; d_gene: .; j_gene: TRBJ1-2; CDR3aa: CASSYSTTKDGYTF; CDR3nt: TGTGCCAGCAGTTACTCGACGACGAAGGATGGCTACACCTTC
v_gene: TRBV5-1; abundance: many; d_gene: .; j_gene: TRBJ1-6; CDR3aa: CASSLDSLYNSPLHF; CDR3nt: TGCGCCAGCAGCTTGGACAGCCTATATAATTCACCCCTCCACTTT
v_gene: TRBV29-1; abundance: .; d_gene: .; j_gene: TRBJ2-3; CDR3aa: CSVAFGTTLIDTQYF; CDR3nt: TGCAGCGTTGCCTTTGGGACGACATTAATAGATACGCAGTATTTT
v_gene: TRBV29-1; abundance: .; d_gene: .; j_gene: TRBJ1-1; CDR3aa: CSGKWATEAFF; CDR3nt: TGCAGCGGAAAGTGGGCCACTGAAGCTTTCTTT
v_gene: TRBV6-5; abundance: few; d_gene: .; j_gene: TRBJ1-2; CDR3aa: CATYLVGYTF; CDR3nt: TGTGCCACCTACCTCGTAGGCTACACCTTC
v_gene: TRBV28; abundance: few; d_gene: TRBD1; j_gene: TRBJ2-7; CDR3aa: CASRLDRGRGGEQYF; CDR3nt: TGTGCCAGCAGGTTGGACAGGGGGCGCGGGGGCGAGCAGTACTTC
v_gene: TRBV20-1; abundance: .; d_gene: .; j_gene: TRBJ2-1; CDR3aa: CSARKAPEQFF; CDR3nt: TGCAGTGCTAGGAAAGCCCCGGAGCAGTTCTTC
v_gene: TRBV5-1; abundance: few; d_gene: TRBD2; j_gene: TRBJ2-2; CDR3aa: CASSPVAGEYGGELFF; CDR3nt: TGCGCCAGCAGCCCGGTCGCGGGAGAATACGGCGGGGAGCTGTTTTTT
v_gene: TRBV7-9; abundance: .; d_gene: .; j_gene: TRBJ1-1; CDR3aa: CASSFTGEAFF; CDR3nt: TGTGCCAGCAGCTTCACAGGGGAAGCTTTCTTT
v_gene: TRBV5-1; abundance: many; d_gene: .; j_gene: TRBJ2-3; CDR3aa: CASSLAVGGGTDTQYF; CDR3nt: TGCGCCAGCAGCTTGGCCGTCGGGGGTGGCACAGATACGCAGTATTTT
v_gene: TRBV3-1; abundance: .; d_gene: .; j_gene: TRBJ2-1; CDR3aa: CASSQMGQREEQFF; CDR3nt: TGTGCCAGCAGCCAAATGGGACAGCGGGAGGAGCAGTTCTTC
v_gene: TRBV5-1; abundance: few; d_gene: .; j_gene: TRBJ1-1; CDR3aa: CASSPRTLNTEAFF; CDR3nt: TGCGCCAGCAGCCCCAGAACTTTGAACACTGAAGCTTTCTTT
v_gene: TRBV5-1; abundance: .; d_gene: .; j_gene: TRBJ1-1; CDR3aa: CASSNGGMNTEAFF; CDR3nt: TGCGCCAGCAGTAATGGGGGCATGAACACTGAAGCTTTCTTT
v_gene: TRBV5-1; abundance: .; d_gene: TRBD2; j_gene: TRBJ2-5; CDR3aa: CASSLATSGSRETQYF; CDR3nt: TGCGCCAGCAGCTTGGCGACTAGCGGGAGTAGGGAGACCCAGTACTTC